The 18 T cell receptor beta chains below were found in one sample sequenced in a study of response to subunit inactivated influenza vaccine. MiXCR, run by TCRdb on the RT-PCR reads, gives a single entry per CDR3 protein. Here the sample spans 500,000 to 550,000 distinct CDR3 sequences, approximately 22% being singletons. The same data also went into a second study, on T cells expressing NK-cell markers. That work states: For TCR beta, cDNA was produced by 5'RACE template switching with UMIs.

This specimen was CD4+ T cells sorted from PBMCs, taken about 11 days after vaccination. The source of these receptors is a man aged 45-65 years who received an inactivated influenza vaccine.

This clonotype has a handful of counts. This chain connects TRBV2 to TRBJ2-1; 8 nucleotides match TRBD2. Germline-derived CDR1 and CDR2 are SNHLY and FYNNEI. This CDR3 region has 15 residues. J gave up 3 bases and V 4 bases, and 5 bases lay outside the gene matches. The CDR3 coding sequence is TGTGCCAGCAGTGCCGGACTAGCTTTCTACAATGAGCAGTTCTTC. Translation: CASSAGLAFYNEQFF.

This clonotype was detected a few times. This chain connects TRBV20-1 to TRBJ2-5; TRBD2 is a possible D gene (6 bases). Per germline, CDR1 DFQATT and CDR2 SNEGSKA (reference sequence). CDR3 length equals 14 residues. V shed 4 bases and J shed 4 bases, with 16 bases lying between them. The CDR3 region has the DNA TGCAGTGCTAATGGCGGGGCCCACACAGAGACCCAGTACTTC. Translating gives CSANGGAHTETQYF.

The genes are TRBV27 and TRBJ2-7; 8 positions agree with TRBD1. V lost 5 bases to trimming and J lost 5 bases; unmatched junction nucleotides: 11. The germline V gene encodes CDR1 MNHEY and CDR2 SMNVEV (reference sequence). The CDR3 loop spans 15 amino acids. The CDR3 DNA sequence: TGTGCCAGCAGTAAACGGGACAGGCTTTGGAACGAGCAGTACTTC. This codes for CASSKRDRLWNEQYF.

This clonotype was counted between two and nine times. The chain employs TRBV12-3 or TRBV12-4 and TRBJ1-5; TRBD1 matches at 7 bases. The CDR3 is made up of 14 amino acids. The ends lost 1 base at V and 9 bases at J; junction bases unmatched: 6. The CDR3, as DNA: TGTGCCAGCAGTTTAGGGCCTCACAGGGGGCCCCAGCATTTT. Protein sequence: CASSLGPHRGPQHF.

This CDR3 is CASSYQNYGYTF. The CDR3 DNA reads TGTGCCAGCAGTTACCAGAACTATGGCTACACCTTC. This sequence joins TRBV12-3 or TRBV12-4 and TRBJ1-2; D remains unclear. The CDR3 sequence is 12 residues long. The V and J ends lost 4 bases and 2 bases respectively, with 5 bases between them.

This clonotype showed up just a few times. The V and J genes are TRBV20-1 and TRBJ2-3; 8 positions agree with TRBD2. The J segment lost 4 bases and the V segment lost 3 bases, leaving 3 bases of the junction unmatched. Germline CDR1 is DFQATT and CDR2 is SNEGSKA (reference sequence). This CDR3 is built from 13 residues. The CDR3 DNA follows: TGCAGTGCTAGCGGGAGGGCCGCAGATACGCAGTATTTT. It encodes CSASGRAADTQYF.

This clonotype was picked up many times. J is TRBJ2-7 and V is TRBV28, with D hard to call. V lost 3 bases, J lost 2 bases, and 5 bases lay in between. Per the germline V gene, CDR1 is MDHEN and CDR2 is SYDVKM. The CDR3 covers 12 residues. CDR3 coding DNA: TGTGCCAGCAGTTTGTCCACCTACGAGCAGTACTTC. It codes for CASSLSTYEQYF.

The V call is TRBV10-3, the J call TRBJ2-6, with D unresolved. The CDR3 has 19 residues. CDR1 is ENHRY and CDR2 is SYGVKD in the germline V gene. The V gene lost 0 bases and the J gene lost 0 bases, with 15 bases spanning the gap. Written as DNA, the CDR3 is TGTGCCATCAGTGAGTCGATTGTCAGGAGCCTCTCTGGGGCCAACGTCCTGACTTTC. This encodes CAISESIVRSLSGANVLTF.

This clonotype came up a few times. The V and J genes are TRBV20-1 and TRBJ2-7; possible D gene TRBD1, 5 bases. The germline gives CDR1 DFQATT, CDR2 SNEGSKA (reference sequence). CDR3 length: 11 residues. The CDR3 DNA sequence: TGCTGTTGGTCCAAAGGGGACGAGCAGTACTTC. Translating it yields CCWSKGDEQYF.

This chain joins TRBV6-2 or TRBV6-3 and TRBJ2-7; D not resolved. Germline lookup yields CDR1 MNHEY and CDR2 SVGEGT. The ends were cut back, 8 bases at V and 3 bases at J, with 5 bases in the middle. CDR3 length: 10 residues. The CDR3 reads CASRYYEQYF. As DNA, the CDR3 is TGTGCCAGCCGGTACTACGAGCAGTACTTC.

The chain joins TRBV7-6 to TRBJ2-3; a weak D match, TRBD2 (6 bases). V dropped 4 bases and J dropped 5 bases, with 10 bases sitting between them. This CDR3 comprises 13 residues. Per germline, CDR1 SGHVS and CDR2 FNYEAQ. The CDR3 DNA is TGTGCCAGCAGCTGGCGAGCGGGAGATACGCAGTATTTT. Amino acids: CASSWRAGDTQYF.

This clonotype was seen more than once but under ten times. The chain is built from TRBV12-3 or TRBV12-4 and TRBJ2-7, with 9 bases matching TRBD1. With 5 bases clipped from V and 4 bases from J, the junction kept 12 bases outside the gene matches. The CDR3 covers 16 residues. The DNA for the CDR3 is TGTGCCAGCAGTCCCTCATCCGGGACAGGGTCGTACGAGCAGTACTTC. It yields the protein CASSPSSGTGSYEQYF.

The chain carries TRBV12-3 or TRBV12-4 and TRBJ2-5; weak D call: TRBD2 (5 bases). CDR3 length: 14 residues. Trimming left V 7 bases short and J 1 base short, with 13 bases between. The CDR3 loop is CASTRGSLQETQYF. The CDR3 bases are TGTGCCAGCACCCGGGGATCTCTCCAAGAGACCCAGTACTTC.

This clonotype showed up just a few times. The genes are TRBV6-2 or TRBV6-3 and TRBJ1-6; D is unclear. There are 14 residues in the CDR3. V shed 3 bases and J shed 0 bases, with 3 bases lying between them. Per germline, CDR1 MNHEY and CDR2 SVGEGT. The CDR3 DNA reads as TGTGCCAGCAGTTATGGCTCCTATAATTCACCCCTCCACTTT. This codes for CASSYGSYNSPLHF.

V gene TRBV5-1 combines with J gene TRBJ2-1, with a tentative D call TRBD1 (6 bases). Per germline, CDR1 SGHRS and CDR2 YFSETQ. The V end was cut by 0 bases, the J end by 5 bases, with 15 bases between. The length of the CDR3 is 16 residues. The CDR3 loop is CASSLAPRGANNEQFF. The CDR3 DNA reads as TGCGCCAGCAGCTTGGCACCCAGGGGCGCCAACAATGAGCAGTTCTTC.

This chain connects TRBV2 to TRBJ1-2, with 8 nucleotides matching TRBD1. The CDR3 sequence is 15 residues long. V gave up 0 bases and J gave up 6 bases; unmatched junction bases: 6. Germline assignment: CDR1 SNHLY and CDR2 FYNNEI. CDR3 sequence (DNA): TGTGCCAGCAGTGAAGCGCATAGGACAGGGAATGGCTACACCTTC. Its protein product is CASSEAHRTGNGYTF.

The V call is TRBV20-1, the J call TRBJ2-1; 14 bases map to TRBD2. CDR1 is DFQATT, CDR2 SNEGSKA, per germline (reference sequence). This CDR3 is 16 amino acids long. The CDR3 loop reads CSSTPGLAGVGNEQFF. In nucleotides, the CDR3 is TGCAGCAGCACTCCGGGACTAGCGGGAGTGGGGAATGAGCAGTTCTTC.

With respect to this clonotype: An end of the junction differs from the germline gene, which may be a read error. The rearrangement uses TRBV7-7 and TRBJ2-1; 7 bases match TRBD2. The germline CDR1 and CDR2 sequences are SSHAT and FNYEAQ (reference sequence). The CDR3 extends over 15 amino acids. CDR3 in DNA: TGTGCTAGCAGCCCTGGGGGGGTGGGGAACAATGAGCAGTTCTTC. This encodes CASSPGGVGNNEQFF.